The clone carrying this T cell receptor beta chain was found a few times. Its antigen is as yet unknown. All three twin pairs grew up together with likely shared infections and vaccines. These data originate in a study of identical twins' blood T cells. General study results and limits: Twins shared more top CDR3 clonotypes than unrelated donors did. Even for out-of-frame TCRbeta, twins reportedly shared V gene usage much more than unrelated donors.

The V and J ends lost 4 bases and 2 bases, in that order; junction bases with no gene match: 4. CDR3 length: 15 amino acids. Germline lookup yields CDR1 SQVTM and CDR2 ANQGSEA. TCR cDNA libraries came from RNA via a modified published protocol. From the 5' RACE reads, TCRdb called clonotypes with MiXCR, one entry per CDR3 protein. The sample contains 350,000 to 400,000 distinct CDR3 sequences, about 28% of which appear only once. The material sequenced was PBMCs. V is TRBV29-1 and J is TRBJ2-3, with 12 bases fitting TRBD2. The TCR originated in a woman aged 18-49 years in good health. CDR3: CSVVLAGGNTDTQYF. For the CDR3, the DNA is TGCAGCGTTGTACTAGCGGGGGGCAACACAGATACGCAGTATTTT.